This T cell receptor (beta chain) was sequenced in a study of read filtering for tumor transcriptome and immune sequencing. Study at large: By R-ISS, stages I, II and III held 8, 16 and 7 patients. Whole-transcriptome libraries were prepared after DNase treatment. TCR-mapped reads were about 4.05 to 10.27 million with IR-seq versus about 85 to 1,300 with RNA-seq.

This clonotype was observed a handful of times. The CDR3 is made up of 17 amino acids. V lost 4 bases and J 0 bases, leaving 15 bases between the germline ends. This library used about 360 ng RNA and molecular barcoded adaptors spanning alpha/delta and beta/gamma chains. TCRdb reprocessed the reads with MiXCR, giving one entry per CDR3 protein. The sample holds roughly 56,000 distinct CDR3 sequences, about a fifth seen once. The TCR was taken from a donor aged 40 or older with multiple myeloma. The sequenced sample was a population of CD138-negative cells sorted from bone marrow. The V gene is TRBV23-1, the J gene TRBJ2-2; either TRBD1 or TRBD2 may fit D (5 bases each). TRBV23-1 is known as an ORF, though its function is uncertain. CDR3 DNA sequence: TGCGCCAGCAGTCCCTCCGAGGGGTACACGAACACCGGGGAGCTGTTTTTT. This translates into CASSPSEGYTNTGELFF.